This T cell receptor (beta chain) was documented in a study of CD8 T cells in Susac syndrome. When the RNA was reverse transcribed, random hexamers were used with an input of 0.5 to 1 ug. TCRdb used MiXCR to reprocess the immunoSEQ multiplex PCR reads, holding one entry per CDR3 protein. Among approximately 170,000 distinct CDR3 sequences listed, 94% were seen once. V lost 0 bases to trimming and J lost 5 bases, with 14 bases between them. Per the germline V gene, CDR1 is SGDLS and CDR2 is YYNGEE. The CDR3 consists of 15 residues. This TCR derives from a human donor with multiple sclerosis. The material sequenced was CD4+ T cells from PBMCs. V is TRBV9 and J is TRBJ2-5, with D possibly called TRBD1 or TRBD2 (6 bases each). The CDR3: CASSVAGGARETQYF. The CDR3 region has the DNA TGTGCCAGCAGCGTAGCCGGGGGCGCGAGGGAGACCCAGTACTTC.